The source of this T cell receptor (beta chain) is a study of metastatic and nonmetastatic thyroid tumors. About the study: Patients with malignant and benign thyroid disease provided blood and tumor or nodule tissue, whose repertoires were compared.

Germline V gene data show CDR1 as LNHDA and CDR2 as SQIVND (reference sequence). CDR3 size: 14 residues. Trimming left V 4 bases short and J 6 bases short, with 16 bases between. Thyroid surgery was performed in patients who had received no treatment beforehand. Study results and caveats: TCR beta diversity was reportedly significantly higher in malignant thyroid tumors than benign nodules, in blood and tumor.

Authors' methods: Between-group CDR3 differences, defined by clinicopathological status, yielded a distant-metastasis classifier for papillary thyroid cancer. Using MiXCR, TCRdb re-called clones from the PCR reads. TCRdb, not the original authors, processed these V and J calls. The sample includes under 95,000 clones, roughly 12% seen only once; the top ten take approximately 11%. This clone was recorded many times. Its cognate antigen is unknown. This sequence joins TRBV19 and TRBJ2-7; D call uncertain. Sequenced material: blood. The receptor's source is a female donor with papillary thyroid cancer or a benign thyroid nodule (not recorded which). Some clones in this sample may be carry-over from other donors' samples. The CDR3 protein is CASSRVVFFSEQYF. The CDR3 DNA follows: TGTGCCAGTAGTAGGGTGGTCTTCTTCTCCGAGCAGTACTTC.